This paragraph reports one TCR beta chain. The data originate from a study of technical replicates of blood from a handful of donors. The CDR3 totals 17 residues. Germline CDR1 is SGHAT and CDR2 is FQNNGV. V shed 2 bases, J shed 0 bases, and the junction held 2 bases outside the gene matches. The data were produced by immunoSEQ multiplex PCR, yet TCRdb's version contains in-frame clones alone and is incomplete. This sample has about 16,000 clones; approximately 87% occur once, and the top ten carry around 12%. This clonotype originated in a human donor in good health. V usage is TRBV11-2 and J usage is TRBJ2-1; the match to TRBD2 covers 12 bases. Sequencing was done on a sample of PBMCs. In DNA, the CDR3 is TGTGCCAGCAGCTTATGGACTAGCGGGGACTCCTACAATGAGCAGTTCTTC. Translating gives CASSLWTSGDSYNEQFF.